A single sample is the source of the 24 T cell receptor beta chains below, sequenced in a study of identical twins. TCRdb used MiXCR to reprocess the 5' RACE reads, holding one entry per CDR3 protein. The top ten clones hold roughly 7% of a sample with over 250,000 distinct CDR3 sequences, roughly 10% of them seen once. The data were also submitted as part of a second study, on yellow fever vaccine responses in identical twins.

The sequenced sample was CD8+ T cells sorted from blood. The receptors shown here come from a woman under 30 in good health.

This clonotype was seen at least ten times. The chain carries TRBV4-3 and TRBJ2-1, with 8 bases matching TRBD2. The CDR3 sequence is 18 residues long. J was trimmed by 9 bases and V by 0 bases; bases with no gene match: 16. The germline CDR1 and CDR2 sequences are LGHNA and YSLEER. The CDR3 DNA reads TGCGCCAGCAGCCAAGATTTTTTAGCGGAGGGCCGGGAGGGTGAGCAGTTCTTC. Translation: CASSQDFLAEGREGEQFF.

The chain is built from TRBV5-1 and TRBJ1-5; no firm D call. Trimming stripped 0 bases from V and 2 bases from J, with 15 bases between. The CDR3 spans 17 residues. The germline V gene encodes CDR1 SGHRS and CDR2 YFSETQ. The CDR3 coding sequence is TGCGCCAGCAGCTTGGACGGACGGTATGATGGCAATCAGCCCCAGCATTTT. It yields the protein CASSLDGRYDGNQPQHF.

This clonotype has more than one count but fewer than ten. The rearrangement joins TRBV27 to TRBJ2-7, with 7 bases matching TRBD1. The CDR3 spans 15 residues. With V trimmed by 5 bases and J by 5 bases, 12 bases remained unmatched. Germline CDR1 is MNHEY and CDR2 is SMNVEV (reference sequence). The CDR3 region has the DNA TGTGCCAGCAGTCCCCCCCGACAGGGACACCACGAGCAGTACTTC. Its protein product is CASSPPRQGHHEQYF.

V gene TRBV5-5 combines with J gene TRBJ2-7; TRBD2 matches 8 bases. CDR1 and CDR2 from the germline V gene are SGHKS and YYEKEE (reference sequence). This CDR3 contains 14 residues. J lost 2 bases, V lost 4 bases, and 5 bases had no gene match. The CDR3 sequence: CASSPGGAPYEQYF. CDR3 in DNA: TGTGCCAGCAGCCCGGGGGGGGCCCCCTACGAGCAGTACTTC.

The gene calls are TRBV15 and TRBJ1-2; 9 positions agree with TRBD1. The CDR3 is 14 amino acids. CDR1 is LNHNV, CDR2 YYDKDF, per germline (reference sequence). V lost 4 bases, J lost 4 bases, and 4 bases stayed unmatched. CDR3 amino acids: CATSKRDRAYGYTF. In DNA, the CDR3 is TGTGCCACCAGCAAAAGGGACAGGGCCTATGGCTACACCTTC.

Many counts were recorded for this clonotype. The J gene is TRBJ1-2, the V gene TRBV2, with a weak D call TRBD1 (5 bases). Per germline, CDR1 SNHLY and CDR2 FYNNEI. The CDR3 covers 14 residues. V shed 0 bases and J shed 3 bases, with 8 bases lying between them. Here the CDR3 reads CASSEAGGDYGYTF. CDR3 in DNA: TGTGCCAGCAGTGAAGCGGGGGGAGACTATGGCTACACCTTC.

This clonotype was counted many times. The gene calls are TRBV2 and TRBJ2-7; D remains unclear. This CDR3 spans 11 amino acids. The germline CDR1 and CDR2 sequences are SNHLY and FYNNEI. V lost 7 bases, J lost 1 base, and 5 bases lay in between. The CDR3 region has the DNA TGTGCCAGCATGGGGTCCTACGAGCAGTACTTC. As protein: CASMGSYEQYF.

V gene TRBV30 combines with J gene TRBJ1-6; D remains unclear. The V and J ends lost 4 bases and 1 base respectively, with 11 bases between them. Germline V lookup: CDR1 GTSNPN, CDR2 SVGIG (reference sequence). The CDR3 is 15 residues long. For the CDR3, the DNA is TGTGCCTGGATGATAGGGTGGTCCTATAATTCACCCCTCCACTTT. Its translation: CAWMIGWSYNSPLHF.

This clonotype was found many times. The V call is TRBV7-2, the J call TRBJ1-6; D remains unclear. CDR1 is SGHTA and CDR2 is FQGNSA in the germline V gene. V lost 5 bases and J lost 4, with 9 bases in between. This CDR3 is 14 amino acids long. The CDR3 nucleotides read TGTGCCAGCAGCCAACAGCCTTATAATTCACCCCTCCACTTT. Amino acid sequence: CASSQQPYNSPLHF.

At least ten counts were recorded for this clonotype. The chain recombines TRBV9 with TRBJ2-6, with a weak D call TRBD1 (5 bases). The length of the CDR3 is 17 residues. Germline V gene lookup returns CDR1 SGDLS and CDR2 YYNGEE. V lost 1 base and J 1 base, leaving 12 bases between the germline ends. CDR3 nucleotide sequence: TGTGCCAGCAGCGTATTCAGGGCCGATTCTGGGGCCAACGTCCTGACTTTC. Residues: CASSVFRADSGANVLTF. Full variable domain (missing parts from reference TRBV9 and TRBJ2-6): DSGVTQTPKHLITATGQRVTLRCSPRSGDLSVYWYQQSLDQGLQFLIQYYNGEERAKGNILERFSAQQFPDLHSELNLSSLELGDSALYFCASSVFRADSGANVLTFGAGSRLTVL.

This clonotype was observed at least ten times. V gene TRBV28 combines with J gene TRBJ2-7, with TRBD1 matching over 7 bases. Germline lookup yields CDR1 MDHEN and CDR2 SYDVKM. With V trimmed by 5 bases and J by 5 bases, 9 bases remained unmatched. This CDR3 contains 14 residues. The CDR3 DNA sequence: TGTGCCAGCAGTCCGATGGACAGGCGGCACGAGCAGTACTTC. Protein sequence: CASSPMDRRHEQYF.

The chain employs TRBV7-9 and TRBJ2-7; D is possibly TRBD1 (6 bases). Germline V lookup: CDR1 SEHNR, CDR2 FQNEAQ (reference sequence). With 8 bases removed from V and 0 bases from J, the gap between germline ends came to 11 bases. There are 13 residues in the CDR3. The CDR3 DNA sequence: TGTGCCAGCGGGGGCCCAGTCTCCTACGAGCAGTACTTC. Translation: CASGGPVSYEQYF.

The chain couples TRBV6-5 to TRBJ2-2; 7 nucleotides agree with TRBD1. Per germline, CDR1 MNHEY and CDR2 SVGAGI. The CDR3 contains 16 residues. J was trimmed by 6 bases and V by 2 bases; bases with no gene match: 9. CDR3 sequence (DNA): TGTGCCAGCAGTTACGAGGGGGCGCGTGACTCCGGGGAGCTGTTTTTT. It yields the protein CASSYEGARDSGELFF.

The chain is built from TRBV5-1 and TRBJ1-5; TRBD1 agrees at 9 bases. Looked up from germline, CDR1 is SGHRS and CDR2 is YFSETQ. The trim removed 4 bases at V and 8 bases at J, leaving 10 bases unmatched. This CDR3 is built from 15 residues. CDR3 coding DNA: TGCGCCAGCAGCCCCGGGACAGGGTCCAAGGAGCCCCAGCATTTT. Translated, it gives CASSPGTGSKEPQHF.

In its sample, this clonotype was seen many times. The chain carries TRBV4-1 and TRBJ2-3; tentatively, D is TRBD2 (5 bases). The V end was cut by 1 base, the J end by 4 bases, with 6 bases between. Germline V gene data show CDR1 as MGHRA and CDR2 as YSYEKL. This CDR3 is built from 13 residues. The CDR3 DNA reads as TGCGCCAGCAGCCAAGTGAGGGCAGATACGCAGTATTTT. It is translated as CASSQVRADTQYF.

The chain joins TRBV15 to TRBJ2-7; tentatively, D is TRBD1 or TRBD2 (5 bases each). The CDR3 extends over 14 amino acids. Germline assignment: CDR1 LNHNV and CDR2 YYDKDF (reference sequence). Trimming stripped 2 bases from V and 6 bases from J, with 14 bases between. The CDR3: CATSRPGPLGEQYF. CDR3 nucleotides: TGTGCCACCAGCAGACCGGGACCGCTGGGCGAGCAGTACTTC.

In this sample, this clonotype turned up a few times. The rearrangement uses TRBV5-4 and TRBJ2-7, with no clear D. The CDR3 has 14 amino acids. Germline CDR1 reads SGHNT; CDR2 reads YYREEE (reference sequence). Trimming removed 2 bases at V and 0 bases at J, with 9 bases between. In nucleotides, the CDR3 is TGTGCCAGCAGCTTCAAGGATCGCTCCTACGAGCAGTACTTC. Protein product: CASSFKDRSYEQYF.

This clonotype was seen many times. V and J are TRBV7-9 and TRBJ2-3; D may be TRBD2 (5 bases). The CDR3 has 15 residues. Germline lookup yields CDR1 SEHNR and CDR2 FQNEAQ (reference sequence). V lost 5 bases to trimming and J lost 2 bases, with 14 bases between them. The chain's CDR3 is CASSAKLEDTDTQYF. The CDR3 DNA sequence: TGTGCCAGCAGCGCCAAACTAGAGGACACAGATACGCAGTATTTT.

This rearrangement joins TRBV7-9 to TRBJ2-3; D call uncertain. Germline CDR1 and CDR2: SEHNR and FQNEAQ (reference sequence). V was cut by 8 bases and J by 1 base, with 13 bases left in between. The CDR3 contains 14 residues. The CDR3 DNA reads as TGTGCCAGCCTAACTACAACCGGCACAGATACGCAGTATTTT. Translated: CASLTTTGTDTQYF.

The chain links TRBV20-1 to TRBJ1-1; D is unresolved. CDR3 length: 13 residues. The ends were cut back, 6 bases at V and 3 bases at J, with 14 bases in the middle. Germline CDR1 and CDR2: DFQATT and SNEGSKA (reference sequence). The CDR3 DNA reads TGCAGTGCCATCCCAACGGGGTACACTGAAGCTTTCTTT. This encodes CSAIPTGYTEAFF.

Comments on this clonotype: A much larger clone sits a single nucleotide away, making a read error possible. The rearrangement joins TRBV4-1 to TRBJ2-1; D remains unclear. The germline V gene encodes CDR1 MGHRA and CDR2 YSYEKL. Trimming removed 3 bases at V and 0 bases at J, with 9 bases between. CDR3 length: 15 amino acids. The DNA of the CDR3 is TGCGCCAGCAGCCAGCTGACCACCTCCTACAATGAGCAGTTCTTC. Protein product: CASSQLTTSYNEQFF.

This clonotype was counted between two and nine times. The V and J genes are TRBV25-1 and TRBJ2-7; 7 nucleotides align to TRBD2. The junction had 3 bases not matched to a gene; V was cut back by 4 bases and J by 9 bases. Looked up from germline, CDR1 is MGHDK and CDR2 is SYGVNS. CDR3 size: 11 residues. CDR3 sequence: CASSGSGGQYF. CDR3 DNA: TGTGCCAGCAGTGGTTCGGGGGGGCAGTACTTC.

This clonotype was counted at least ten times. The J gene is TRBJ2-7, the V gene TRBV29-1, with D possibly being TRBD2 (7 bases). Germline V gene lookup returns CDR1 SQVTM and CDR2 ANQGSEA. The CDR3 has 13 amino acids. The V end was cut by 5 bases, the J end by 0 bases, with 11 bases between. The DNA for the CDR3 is TGCAGCGTTAGGGGGGGAACCTCCTACGAGCAGTACTTC. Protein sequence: CSVRGGTSYEQYF.

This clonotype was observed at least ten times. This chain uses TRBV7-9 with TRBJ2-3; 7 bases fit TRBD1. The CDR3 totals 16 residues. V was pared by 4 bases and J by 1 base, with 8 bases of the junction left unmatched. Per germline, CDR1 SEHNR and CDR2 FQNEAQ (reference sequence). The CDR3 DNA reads TGTGCCAGCAGCTCCCGGGACAGCGATCGCACAGATACGCAGTATTTT. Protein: CASSSRDSDRTDTQYF.